One and the same sample provided the 16 T cell receptor beta chains below, sequenced in a study of T-cell reconstitution after alpha-beta-depleted transplantation in children. A library of TCRbeta sequences, prepared with unique molecular identifiers, was generated. In TCRdb, the PCR reads were re-called with MiXCR into one record per CDR3 protein. The sample carries more than 25,000 distinct CDR3 sequences, 5% to 7% recorded once. The source material was PBMCs, mostly from graft donor cells, sampled 180 days after TCRalphabeta/CD19-depleted stem cell transplant. These receptors were collected from a male patient aged 10 to 17 who had a stem cell transplant for acute myeloid leukemia, so the T cells may come from the graft donor.

Sample share makes this clonotype medium-sized. The chain has TRBV20-1 and TRBJ1-2; D is uncertain. The V gene's germline CDR1 is DFQATT and CDR2 SNEGSKA (reference sequence). Trimming pared 2 bases from V and 7 bases from J, leaving 20 bases between. This CDR3 contains 15 residues. The CDR3 sequence is CSARPSSVGSVGYTF. In DNA, the CDR3 is TGCAGTGCTAGACCGTCAAGTGTCGGTTCGGTTGGCTACACCTTC.

This clonotype has a count of ten or more. The chain couples TRBV7-3 to TRBJ2-3; the match to TRBD2 covers 10 bases. V shed 4 bases and J 7 bases; nucleotides not matched to a gene: 8. CDR3 length: 15 amino acids. Germline CDR1 reads SGHTA; CDR2 reads FQGTGA. CDR3 in DNA: TGTGCCAGCAGCTCCCCGGGACTAGCGCTCAATACGCAGTATTTT. Its translation is CASSSPGLALNTQYF. Drawing the rest from reference TRBV7-3 and TRBJ2-3, the complete variable domain is GAGVSQTPSNKVTEKGKYVELRCDPISGHTALYWYRQSLGQGPEFLIYFQGTGAADDSGLPNDRFFAVRPEGSVSTLKIQRTERGDSAVYLCASSSPGLALNTQYFGPGTRLTVL.

This clonotype was detected ten times or more. V usage is TRBV9 and J usage is TRBJ2-1; tentatively, D is TRBD2 (6 bases). The length of the CDR3 is 16 residues. From germline, CDR1 is SGDLS and CDR2 YYNGEE. V was pared by 3 bases and J by 0 bases, with 13 bases between. CDR3 protein: CASSANVGGSYNEQFF. Here the CDR3 DNA reads TGTGCCAGCAGCGCTAATGTCGGGGGCTCCTACAATGAGCAGTTCTTC.

This clonotype was counted at least ten times. The rearrangement uses TRBV27 and TRBJ2-2, with no clear D. The V end was cut by 6 bases, the J end by 3 bases, with 11 bases between. There are 14 residues in the CDR3. The germline V gene encodes CDR1 MNHEY and CDR2 SMNVEV (reference sequence). CDR3 loop: CASSPGRHTGELFF. The CDR3 DNA sequence: TGTGCCAGCAGCCCGGGCAGACACACCGGGGAGCTGTTTTTT.

In this sample, this clonotype turned up many times. This chain connects TRBV5-1 to TRBJ2-1; D might be TRBD1 (5 bases). CDR1 SGHRS and CDR2 YFSETQ come from the germline V gene. CDR3 length: 15 residues. V lost 3 bases to trimming and J lost 3 bases, with 13 bases between them. CDR3 bases: TGCGCCAGCAGCTGGACGGACAATTTCTACAATGAGCAGTTCTTC. It yields the protein CASSWTDNFYNEQFF.

This clonotype was seen ten or more times. The genes are TRBV27 and TRBJ1-5; TRBD1 might be the D (6 bases). The CDR3 spans 16 residues. V was clipped by 1 base and J by 0 bases, with 10 bases between them. CDR1 and CDR2 from the germline V gene are MNHEY and SMNVEV (reference sequence). CDR3 residues: CASSLFYRDSNQPQHF. In DNA form, the CDR3 reads TGTGCCAGCAGTTTATTCTACAGGGATAGCAATCAGCCCCAGCATTTT.

J is TRBJ1-1 and V is TRBV5-6; a possible D gene is TRBD1 (6 bases). Germline CDR1 and CDR2: SGHDT and YYEEEE. CDR3 size: 15 residues. Trimming stripped 4 bases from V and 1 base from J, with 14 bases between. The CDR3 reads CASSPPGHSNTEAFF. CDR3 bases: TGTGCCAGCAGCCCACCGGGACACTCGAACACTGAAGCTTTCTTT. The complete variable domain, with remaining parts taken from reference TRBV5-6 and TRBJ1-1, reads DAGVTQSPTHLIKTRGQQVTLRCSPKSGHDTVSWYQQALGQGPQFIFQYYEEEERQRGNFPDRFSGHQFPNYSSELNVNALLLGDSALYLCASSPPGHSNTEAFFGQGTRLTVV.

This clonotype is medium-sized (0.01 to 0.1%) within its sample. This chain links TRBV29-1 with TRBJ1-2; no firm D call. V dropped 2 bases and J dropped 5 bases, with 9 bases sitting between them. Germline CDR1 reads SQVTM; CDR2 reads ANQGSEA. This CDR3 contains 12 residues. CDR3 DNA: TGCAGCGTTGAAAAGGAGCCGTATGGCTACACCTTC. This translates into CSVEKEPYGYTF.

J is TRBJ1-2 and V is TRBV2; 7 bases align to TRBD1. Per germline, CDR1 SNHLY and CDR2 FYNNEI. Germline trimming cut 2 bases from V and 2 bases from J; bases unmatched to any gene: 11. This CDR3 contains 17 residues. This CDR3 reads CASSELFSATGNYGYTF. The CDR3 bases are TGTGCCAGCAGTGAACTTTTCTCAGCGACAGGGAACTATGGCTACACCTTC.

The sample holds a few counts of this clonotype. V gene TRBV11-1 combines with J gene TRBJ2-1; D may be TRBD2 (6 bases). CDR3 size: 19 residues. Germline V CDR1 and CDR2: SGHAT, FQDESV (reference sequence). Trimming removed 2 bases from V and 0 bases from J, with 20 bases in between. The CDR3, as DNA: TGTGCCAGCAGCTTAAGTCGGTTAAGTGGGAGGAGCTCCTACAATGAGCAGTTCTTC. Translating gives CASSLSRLSGRSSYNEQFF.

This clonotype appeared many times. The chain combines TRBV28 with TRBJ1-1; the D gene is possibly TRBD1 (5 bases). V lost 6 bases and J lost 4, with 15 bases in between. The CDR3 is made up of 14 amino acids. Germline V gene data show CDR1 as MDHEN and CDR2 as SYDVKM. CDR3: CASSLDWGGTEAFF. The CDR3, as DNA: TGTGCCAGCAGCCTTGATTGGGGGGGCACTGAAGCTTTCTTT.

This clonotype was recorded at least ten times. This chain links TRBV7-2 with TRBJ2-7, with D hard to call. This CDR3 has 13 residues. V was clipped by 1 base and J by 3 bases, with 7 bases between them. CDR1 is SGHTA, CDR2 FQGNSA, per germline. The DNA of the CDR3 is TGTGCCAGCAGCTTAGTGTTTGTCTACGAGCAGTACTTC. Translating it yields CASSLVFVYEQYF.

This clonotype has a count of ten or more. V gene TRBV20-1 combines with J gene TRBJ2-1; 12 bases map to TRBD2. Germline CDR1 DFQATT, CDR2 SNEGSKA (reference sequence). V was pared by 0 bases and J by 7 bases, with 7 bases of the junction left unmatched. There are 16 residues in the CDR3. CDR3 DNA: TGCAGTGCTAGAGATTATCCCGGGACTAGCGGGAATGAGCAGTTCTTC. This translates into CSARDYPGTSGNEQFF.

By sample fraction, this clonotype is medium-sized. The rearrangement uses TRBV6-6 and TRBJ1-2; no reliable D call. Between the trimmed V and J ends, which lost 5 bases and 2 bases, there was a span of 15 bases. The CDR3 length is 15 residues. Germline V gene lookup returns CDR1 MNHNY and CDR2 SVGAGI (reference sequence). CDR3: CASSRSSGENYGYTF. CDR3 DNA sequence: TGTGCCAGCAGTAGATCCTCCGGAGAAAACTATGGCTACACCTTC.

This clonotype showed up many times. This sequence joins TRBV12-3 or TRBV12-4 and TRBJ2-1, with TRBD2 identical over 9 bases. J lost 7 bases, V lost 3 bases, and 7 bases had no gene match. There are 15 residues in the CDR3. CDR3 sequence: CASSLRLAGRNEQFF. CDR3 DNA sequence: TGTGCCAGCAGTTTGAGGCTAGCGGGAAGGAATGAGCAGTTCTTC.

This clonotype qualifies as medium-sized (0.01 to 0.1%). The V call is TRBV12-3 or TRBV12-4, the J call TRBJ1-4; tentative D call: TRBD1 (5 bases). V was cut by 3 bases and J by 8 bases, with 13 bases left in between. CDR3 length: 14 residues. CDR3 loop: CASSFGHPREKLFF. Written as DNA, the CDR3 is TGTGCCAGCAGTTTTGGACATCCTAGGGAAAAACTGTTTTTT.